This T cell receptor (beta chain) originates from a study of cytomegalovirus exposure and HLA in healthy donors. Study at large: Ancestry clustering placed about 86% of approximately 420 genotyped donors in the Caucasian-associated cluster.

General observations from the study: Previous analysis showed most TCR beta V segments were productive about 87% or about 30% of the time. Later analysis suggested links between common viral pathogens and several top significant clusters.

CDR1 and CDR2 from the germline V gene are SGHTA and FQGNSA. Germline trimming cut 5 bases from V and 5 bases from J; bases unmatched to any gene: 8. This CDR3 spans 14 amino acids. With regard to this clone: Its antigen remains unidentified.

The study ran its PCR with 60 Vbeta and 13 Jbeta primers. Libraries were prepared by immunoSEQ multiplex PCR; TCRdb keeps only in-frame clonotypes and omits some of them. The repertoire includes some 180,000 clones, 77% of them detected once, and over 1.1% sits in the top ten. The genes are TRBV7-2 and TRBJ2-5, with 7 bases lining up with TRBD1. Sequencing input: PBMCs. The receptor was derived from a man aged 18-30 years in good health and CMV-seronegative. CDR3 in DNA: TGTGCCAGCAGCCGCCGGACAGGCCAGGAGACCCAGTACTTC. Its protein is CASSRRTGQETQYF.